The present TCR beta chain was sequenced within a study of T cell responses to AZD1222 COVID-19 vaccine (dated by TCRdb to 2020 to 2023). With respect to the entire study: TCR sequencing was performed for roughly 250 trial participants, of whom about 210 were given two doses of AZD1222 and approximately 26 were given two doses of MenACWY control vaccine. Enrollment into the trials was organized by age into subgroups of 18-55, 56-69 and 70-plus years, and those subgroups contained roughly 150, 30 and 60 TCR-sequenced participants, respectively.

The time point label corresponds to: about 28 days (+/-7) after the second vaccine dose. Because spike-specific TCR depth and breadth did not differ between the two schedules, AZD1222 recipients who got a second dose at roughly 4 weeks were pooled with those who got a second dose at roughly 12 weeks. The vaccinee samples were drawn from two UK trials, COV001 and COV002, one of which was a single-blind randomized controlled phase 2/3 trial testing AZD1222 (ChAdOx1 nCoV-19) in healthy adults. For TCRbeta chain sequencing, PBMC samples were collected from trial participants at day 0 and at day 28 after the second dose. Overall results and qualifications from the work: In the small 56-69-year group, the increase in depth fell short of significance, most likely because of low power. After two AZD1222 doses, spike-specific TCR breadth and depth were significantly higher than at day 0 and than in MenACWY recipients. CD4 TCRs associated with the vaccine covered the entire spike protein, and the dominant responses were in regions 160-218 and 743-854. Participants were mostly white British and included more females than males, and it was suggested by the authors that clonal diversity may have been underestimated. Conclusions about previously exposed vaccinees are limited, since just 5 to 7 AZD1222 recipients were seropositive for SARS-CoV-2 at baseline. Because no day 14 peak-response samples were available, the repertoires could be characterized only after the peak T cell response. Reportedly, close to half of the unique spike-specific TCRs recognized epitopes lying outside the regions that are mutated in the B.1.351 and B.1.1.7 variants.

V is pruned by 2 bases and J by 7 bases, leaving 2 bases of the junction without a gene match. The CDR3 holds 14 amino acids from the cysteine to the phenylalanine. The read is trimmed to its CDR3 DNA, 42 bases read in frame from base 1. CDR1 and CDR2, looked up from the germline V gene, are SNHLY and FYNNEI. Worth noting for this clone: Its antigen has not been determined. No base-level quality is on record; no much larger clone is a single base apart.

The CDR3 regions of human TCRbeta chains were analyzed by immunosequencing. Processing in the source paper ran as follows. TCRs in the repertoires were compared against a reference library of SARS-CoV-2-specific TCRs that had been generated with the MIRA antigen-specificity platform. Breadth meant the fraction of unique TCRs that were SARS-CoV-2-associated, whereas depth meant the fraction of total T cells that were SARS-CoV-2-associated. Using the MIRA data, each spike-specific TCR was assigned both to the spike region to which the TCR was reactive and to a CD4 or CD8 class. Log10-transformed breadth and depth values were compared by one-way ANOVA with Sidak's multiple comparisons tests. TCRdb mirrors the immuneACCESS table, restricted to in-frame sequences. Some clones are absent from its copies; in checked studies, under half trace to an unresolved V gene, and the reason for the others is unknown. Clonal size and the V and J genes are those of that table, whereas D and trimming came from the DNA. The sample data list over 75,000 clones, and 70% to 90% of these were observed just once. The top ten hold around 3.7% of the sample.

This clonotype originated in an adult who received the AZD1222 COVID-19 vaccine. Here the chain combines TRBV2 and TRBJ2-1, with 10 middle bases fitting TRBD1. The material was peripheral blood, obtained 28 days after the second AZD1222 dose. The CDR3 in this case is CASSERQGANEQFF. The DNA reads TGTGCCAGCAGTGAAAGACAGGGGGCTAATGAGCAGTTCTTC.